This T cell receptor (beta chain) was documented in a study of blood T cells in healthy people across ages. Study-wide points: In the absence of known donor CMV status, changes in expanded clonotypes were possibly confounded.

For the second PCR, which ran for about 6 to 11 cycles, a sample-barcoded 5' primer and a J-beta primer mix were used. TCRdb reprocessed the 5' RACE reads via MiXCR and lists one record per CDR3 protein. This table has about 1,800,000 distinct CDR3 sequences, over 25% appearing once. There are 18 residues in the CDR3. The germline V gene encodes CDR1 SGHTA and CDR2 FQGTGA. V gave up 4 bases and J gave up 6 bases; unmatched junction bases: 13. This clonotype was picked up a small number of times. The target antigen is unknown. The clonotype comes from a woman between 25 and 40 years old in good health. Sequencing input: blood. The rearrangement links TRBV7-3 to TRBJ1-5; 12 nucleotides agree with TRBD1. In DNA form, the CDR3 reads TGTGCCAGCAGCTCCCGGACCGGGACAGGGGGCGTGACTCAGCCCCAGCATTTT. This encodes CASSSRTGTGGVTQPQHF.